A single sample gave rise to the 11 T cell receptor beta chains below, sequenced in a study of blood T cell repertoires in COVID-19. Profiling relied on immunoSEQ multiplex PCR, and the TCRdb table lists in-frame clones only, not all of them. The sample has about 190,000 clones, 85% to 90% seen once. Sequencing was carried out using peripheral blood. These receptors originate from a woman aged 25 to 39 with active or convalescent COVID-19.

The chain combines TRBV19 with TRBJ1-2; D may be TRBD1 (5 bases). V was shortened by 5 bases and J by 5 bases, with 18 bases between the two germline ends. Per germline, CDR1 LNHDA and CDR2 SQIVND (reference sequence). The CDR3 runs 15 residues. CDR3 amino acids: CASSSWGVGGYGYTF. The DNA for the CDR3 is TGTGCCAGTAGTTCGTGGGGGGTCGGGGGTTATGGCTACACCTTC.

The V call is TRBV18, the J call TRBJ2-1; 9 nucleotides line up with TRBD1. Per the germline V gene, CDR1 is KGHSH and CDR2 is LQKENI. This CDR3 contains 16 residues. The ends lost 2 bases at V and 3 bases at J; junction bases unmatched: 5. CDR3 in DNA: TGTGCCAGCTCACCATCCACGGGACAGGGCTACAATGAGCAGTTCTTC. This sequence encodes CASSPSTGQGYNEQFF.

The rearrangement joins TRBV28 to TRBJ2-1; D remains unclear. Trimming shortened V by 6 bases and J by 13 bases, and 13 bases separated the two germline ends. The CDR3 totals 11 residues. The V gene's germline CDR1 is MDHEN and CDR2 SYDVKM. CDR3 bases: TGTGCCAGCAGGGCTAGGAATGCACAGTTCTTC. The encoded protein is CASRARNAQFF. The variable domain in full, with the rest retrieved from reference TRBV28 and TRBJ2-1, is DVKVTQSSRYLVKRTGEKVFLECVQDMDHENMFWYRQDPGLGLRLIYFSYDVKMKEKGDIPEGYSVSREKKERFSLILESASTNQTSMYLCASRARNAQFFGPGTRLTVL.

This clone appeared a few times. Here the CDR3 DNA reads TGTGCCACCAGCAGATCTCAGGCGTACCAAGAGACCCAGTACTTC. It specifies CATSRSQAYQETQYF. V gene TRBV15 combines with J gene TRBJ2-5; D is undetermined. V lost 2 bases to trimming and J lost 0 bases, with 10 bases between them. CDR1 and CDR2 from the germline V gene are LNHNV and YYDKDF (reference sequence). This CDR3 is 15 amino acids long.

The CDR3 loop reads CASSSSLNSPLHF. The DNA for the CDR3 is TGTGCCAGCAGTTCCTCCCTTAATTCACCCCTCCACTTT. The rearrangement links TRBV7-8 to TRBJ1-6; no reliable D call. Germline assignment: CDR1 SGHVS and CDR2 FQNEAQ. V dropped 6 bases and J dropped 6 bases, with 9 bases sitting between them. The CDR3 runs 13 residues.

This clone was found once. The gene calls are TRBV19 and TRBJ1-4; tentatively, D is TRBD1 (5 bases). V lost 6 bases and J lost 4, with 18 bases in between. Germline CDR1 and CDR2: LNHDA and SQIVND (reference sequence). The CDR3 is made up of 16 amino acids. In DNA, the CDR3 is TGTGCCAGTAGCCCTCTTAACAGGCTGCTTAATGAAAAACTGTTTTTT. Translation gives CASSPLNRLLNEKLFF.

The rearrangement links TRBV25-1 to TRBJ2-1; 12 positions agree with TRBD2. Germline V gene sequence: CDR1 MGHDK, CDR2 SYGVNS. The V and J ends lost 3 bases and 12 bases, in that order; junction bases with no gene match: 12. The CDR3 runs 16 residues. The CDR3 spells CASSDRSSGRAGLQFF. In nucleotides, the CDR3 is TGTGCCAGCAGTGACCGCTCTAGCGGGAGGGCTGGATTGCAGTTCTTC.

J is TRBJ1-1 and V is TRBV5-5; tentatively, D is TRBD1 (5 bases). The CDR3 totals 15 residues. Trimming left V 0 bases short and J 5 bases short, with 14 bases between. The germline V gene encodes CDR1 SGHKS and CDR2 YYEKEE (reference sequence). The CDR3 region has the DNA TGTGCCAGCAGCTTGGCCCAGGGTGTTGGGACTGAAGCTTTCTTT. Its translation is CASSLAQGVGTEAFF.

This chain connects TRBV2 to TRBJ2-1, with TRBD2 matching over 8 bases. Trimming removed 5 bases from V and 9 bases from J; junction bases left unmatched: 12. There are 15 residues in the CDR3. The germline V gene has CDR1 SNHLY and CDR2 FYNNEI. In DNA, the CDR3 is TGTGCCAGCAGTACCTCCGGGACTAGGCTTGGTGAGCAGTTCTTC. Translation: CASSTSGTRLGEQFF.

This chain links TRBV5-1 with TRBJ2-5; TRBD2 matches at 7 bases. CDR3 length: 14 residues. V dropped 4 bases and J dropped 3; count of bases not matched to a gene: 6. CDR1 and CDR2 from the germline V gene are SGHRS and YFSETQ. The CDR3 loop reads CASSRGDAEETQYF. CDR3 in DNA: TGCGCCAGCAGCCGGGGGGACGCCGAAGAGACCCAGTACTTC. Variable domain in full (rest from reference TRBV5-1 and TRBJ2-5): KAGVTQTPRYLIKTRGQQVTLSCSPISGHRSVSWYQQTPGQGLQFLFEYFSETQRNKGNFPGRFSGRQFSNSRSEMNVSTLELGDSALYLCASSRGDAEETQYFGPGTRLLVL.

In this sample, this clone turned up once. The chain links TRBV4-2 to TRBJ2-3; D is perhaps TRBD2 (6 bases). Between the trimmed V and J ends, which lost 2 bases and 0 bases, there was a span of 15 bases. This CDR3 spans 17 amino acids. Germline V gene lookup returns CDR1 LGHNA and CDR2 YNFKEQ. The CDR3 loop reads CASSQPLDYFSTDTQYF. In DNA, the CDR3 is TGTGCCAGCAGCCAACCACTGGACTACTTTAGCACAGATACGCAGTATTTT.